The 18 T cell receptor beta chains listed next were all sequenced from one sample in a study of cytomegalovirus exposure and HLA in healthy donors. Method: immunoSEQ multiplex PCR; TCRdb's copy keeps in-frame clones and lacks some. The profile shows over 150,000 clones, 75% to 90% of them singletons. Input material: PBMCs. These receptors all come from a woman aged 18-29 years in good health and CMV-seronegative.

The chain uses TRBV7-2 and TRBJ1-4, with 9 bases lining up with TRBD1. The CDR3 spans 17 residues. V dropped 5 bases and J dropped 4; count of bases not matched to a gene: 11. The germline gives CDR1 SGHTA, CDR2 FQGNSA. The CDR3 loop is CASSPRTGALFNEKLFF. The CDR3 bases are TGTGCCAGCAGCCCCCGGACAGGGGCCCTTTTTAATGAAAAACTGTTTTTT. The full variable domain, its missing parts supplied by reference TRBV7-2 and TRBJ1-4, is GAGVSQSPSNKVTEKGKDVELRCDPISGHTALYWYRQSLGQGLEFLIYFQGNSAPDKSGLPSDRFSAERTGGSVSTLTIQRTQQEDSAVYLCASSPRTGALFNEKLFFGSGTQLSVL.

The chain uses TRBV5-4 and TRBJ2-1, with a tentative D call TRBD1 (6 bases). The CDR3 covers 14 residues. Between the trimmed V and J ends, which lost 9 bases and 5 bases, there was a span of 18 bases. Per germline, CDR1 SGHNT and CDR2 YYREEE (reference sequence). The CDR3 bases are TGTGCCACCGCCTTGGGGGCCAGGGACAATGAGCAGTTCTTC. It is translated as CATALGARDNEQFF.

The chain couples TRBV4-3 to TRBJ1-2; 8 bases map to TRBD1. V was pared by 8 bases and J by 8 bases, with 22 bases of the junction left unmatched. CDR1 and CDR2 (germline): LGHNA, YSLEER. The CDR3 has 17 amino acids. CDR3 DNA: TGCGCCAGCCATCGGAGCGGACAGGGAGTCGACCCTTGGGGCTACACCTTC. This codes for CASHRSGQGVDPWGYTF.

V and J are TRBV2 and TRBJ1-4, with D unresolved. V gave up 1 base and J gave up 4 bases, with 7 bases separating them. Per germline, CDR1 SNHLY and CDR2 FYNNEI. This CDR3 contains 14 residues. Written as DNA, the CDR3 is TGTGCCAGCAGTGAAGGGCAGGTTAATGAAAAACTGTTTTTT. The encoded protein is CASSEGQVNEKLFF.

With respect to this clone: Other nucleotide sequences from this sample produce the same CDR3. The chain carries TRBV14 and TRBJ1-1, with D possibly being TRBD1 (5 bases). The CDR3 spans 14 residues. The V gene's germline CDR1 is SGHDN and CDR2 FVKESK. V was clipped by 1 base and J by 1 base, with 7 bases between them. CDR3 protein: CASSQVRGNTEAFF. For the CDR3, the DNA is TGTGCCAGCAGCCAAGTTAGGGGGAACACTGAAGCTTTCTTT. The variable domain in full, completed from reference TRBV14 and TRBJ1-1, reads EAGVTQFPSHSVIEKGQTVTLRCDPISGHDNLYWYRRVMGKEIKFLLHFVKESKQDESGMPNNRFLAERTGGTYSTLKVQPAELEDSGVYFCASSQVRGNTEAFFGQGTRLTVV.

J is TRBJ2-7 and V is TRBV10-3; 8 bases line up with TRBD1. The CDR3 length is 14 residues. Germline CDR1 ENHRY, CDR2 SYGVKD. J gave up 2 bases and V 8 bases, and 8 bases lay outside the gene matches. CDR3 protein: CAISADRATYEQYF. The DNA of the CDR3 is TGTGCCATCTCCGCGGACAGGGCGACCTACGAGCAGTACTTC.

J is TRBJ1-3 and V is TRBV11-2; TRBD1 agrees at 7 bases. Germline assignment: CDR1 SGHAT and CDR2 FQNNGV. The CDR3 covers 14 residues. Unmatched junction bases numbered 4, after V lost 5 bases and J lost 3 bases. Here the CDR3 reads CASSENRGGNTIYF. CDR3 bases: TGTGCCAGCAGCGAAAACAGGGGTGGAAACACCATATATTTT.

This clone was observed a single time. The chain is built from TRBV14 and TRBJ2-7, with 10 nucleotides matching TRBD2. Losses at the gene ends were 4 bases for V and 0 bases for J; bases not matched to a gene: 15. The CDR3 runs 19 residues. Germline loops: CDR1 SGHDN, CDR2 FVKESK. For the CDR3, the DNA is TGTGCCAGCAGCCCCCCAGTACCCAGCGGGAGGGCCGACTCCTACGAGCAGTACTTC. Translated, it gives CASSPPVPSGRADSYEQYF.

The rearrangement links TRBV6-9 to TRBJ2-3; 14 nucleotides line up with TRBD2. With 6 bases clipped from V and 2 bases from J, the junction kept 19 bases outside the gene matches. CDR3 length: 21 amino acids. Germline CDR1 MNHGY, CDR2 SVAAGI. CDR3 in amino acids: CASRLLRLAGGAGSATDTQYF. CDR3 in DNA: TGTGCCAGCAGGCTCCTAAGACTAGCGGGGGGGGCCGGAAGTGCCACAGATACGCAGTATTTT.

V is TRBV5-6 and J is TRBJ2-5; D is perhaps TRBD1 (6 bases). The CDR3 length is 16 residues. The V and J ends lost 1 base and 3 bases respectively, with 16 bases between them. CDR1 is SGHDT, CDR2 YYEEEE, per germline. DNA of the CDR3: TGTGCCAGCAGCTTGAGAGGGACATTTTTTGAAGAGACCCAGTACTTC. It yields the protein CASSLRGTFFEETQYF. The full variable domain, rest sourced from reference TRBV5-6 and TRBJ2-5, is DAGVTQSPTHLIKTRGQQVTLRCSPKSGHDTVSWYQQALGQGPQFIFQYYEEEERQRGNFPDRFSGHQFPNYSSELNVNALLLGDSALYLCASSLRGTFFEETQYFGPGTRLLVL.

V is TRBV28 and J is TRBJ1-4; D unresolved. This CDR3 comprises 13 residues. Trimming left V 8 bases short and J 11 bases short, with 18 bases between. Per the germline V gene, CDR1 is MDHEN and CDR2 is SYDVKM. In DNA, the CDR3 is TGTGCCAGCTCTACCCCGGGTCAGCTGAAACTGTTTTTT. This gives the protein CASSTPGQLKLFF.

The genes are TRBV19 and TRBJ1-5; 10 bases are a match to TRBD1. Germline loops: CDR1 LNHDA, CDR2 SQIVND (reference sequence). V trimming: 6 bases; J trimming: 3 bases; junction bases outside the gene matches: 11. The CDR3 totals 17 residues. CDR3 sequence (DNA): TGTGCCAGTAGCCGACCCGGGACAGGGGCCTTCAATCAGCCCCAGCATTTT. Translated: CASSRPGTGAFNQPQHF. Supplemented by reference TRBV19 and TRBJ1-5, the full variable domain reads DGGITQSPKYLFRKEGQNVTLSCEQNLNHDAMYWYRQDPGQGLRLIYYSQIVNDFQKGDIAEGYSVSREKKESFPLTVTSAQKNPTAFYLCASSRPGTGAFNQPQHFGDGTRLSIL.

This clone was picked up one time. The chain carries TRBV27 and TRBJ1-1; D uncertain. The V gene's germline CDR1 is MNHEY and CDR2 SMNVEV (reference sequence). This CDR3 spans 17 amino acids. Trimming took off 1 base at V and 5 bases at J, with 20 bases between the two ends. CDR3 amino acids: CASSLWVREGLWTEAFF. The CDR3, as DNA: TGTGCCAGCAGTTTATGGGTGAGGGAAGGTTTGTGGACTGAAGCTTTCTTT.

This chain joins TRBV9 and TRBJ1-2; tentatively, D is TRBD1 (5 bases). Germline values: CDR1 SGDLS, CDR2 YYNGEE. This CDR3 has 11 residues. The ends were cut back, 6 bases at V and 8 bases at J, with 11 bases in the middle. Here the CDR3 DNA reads TGTGCCAGCACAGGGCGGAGAGGCTACACCTTC. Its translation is CASTGRRGYTF. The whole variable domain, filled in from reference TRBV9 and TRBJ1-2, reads DSGVTQTPKHLITATGQRVTLRCSPRSGDLSVYWYQQSLDQGLQFLIQYYNGEERAKGNILERFSAQQFPDLHSELNLSSLELGDSALYFCASTGRRGYTFGSGTRLTVV.

The CDR3, as DNA: TGTGCCAGCACCCCCCGCGGGGATAGAAATGAAAAACTGTTTTTT. Translated, it gives CASTPRGDRNEKLFF. The gene calls are TRBV27 and TRBJ1-4; the D is unclear. Germline loops: CDR1 MNHEY, CDR2 SMNVEV (reference sequence). This CDR3 spans 15 amino acids. V was shortened by 7 bases and J by 5 bases, with 17 bases between the two germline ends.

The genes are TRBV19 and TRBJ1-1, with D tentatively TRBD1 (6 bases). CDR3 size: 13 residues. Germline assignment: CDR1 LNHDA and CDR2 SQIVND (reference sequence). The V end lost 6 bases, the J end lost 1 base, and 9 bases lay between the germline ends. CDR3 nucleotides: TGTGCCAGTAGATGGGGGCCGAACACTGAAGCTTTCTTT. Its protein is CASRWGPNTEAFF.

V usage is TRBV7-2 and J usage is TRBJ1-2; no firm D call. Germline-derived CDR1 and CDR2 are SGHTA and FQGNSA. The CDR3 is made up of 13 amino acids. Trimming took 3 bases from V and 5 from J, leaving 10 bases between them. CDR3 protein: CASSLRVRYGYTF. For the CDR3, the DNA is TGTGCCAGCAGCTTGAGGGTTAGATATGGCTACACCTTC.

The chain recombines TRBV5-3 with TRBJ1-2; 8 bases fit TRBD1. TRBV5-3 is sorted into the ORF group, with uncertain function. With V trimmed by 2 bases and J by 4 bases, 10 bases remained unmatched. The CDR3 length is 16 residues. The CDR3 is CARSLKGQGKVYGYTF. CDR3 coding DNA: TGTGCCAGAAGCTTAAAAGGACAGGGAAAAGTCTATGGCTACACCTTC.